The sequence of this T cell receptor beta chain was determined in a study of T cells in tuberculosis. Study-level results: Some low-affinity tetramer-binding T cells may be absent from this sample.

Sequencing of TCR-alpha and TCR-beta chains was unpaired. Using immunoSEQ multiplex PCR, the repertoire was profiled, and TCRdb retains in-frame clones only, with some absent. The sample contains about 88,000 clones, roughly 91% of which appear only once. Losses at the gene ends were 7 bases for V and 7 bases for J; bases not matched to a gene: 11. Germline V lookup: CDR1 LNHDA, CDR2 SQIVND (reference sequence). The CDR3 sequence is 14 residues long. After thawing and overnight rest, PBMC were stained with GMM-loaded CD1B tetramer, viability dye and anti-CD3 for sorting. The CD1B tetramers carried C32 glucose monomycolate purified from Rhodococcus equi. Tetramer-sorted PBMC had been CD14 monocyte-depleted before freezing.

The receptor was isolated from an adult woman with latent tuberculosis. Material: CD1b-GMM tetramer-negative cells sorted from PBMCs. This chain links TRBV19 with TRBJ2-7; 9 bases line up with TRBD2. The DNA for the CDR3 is TGTGCCAGTACCCCAGCGGGGGGACCCCGGGAGCAGTACGTC. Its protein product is CASTPAGGPREQYV.